The present TCR beta chain was sequenced within a study of T cell responses to AZD1222 COVID-19 vaccine. Points from the study as a whole: The number of AZD1222 recipients seropositive at baseline was only five to seven. Mostly white British, mostly female donors; authors suggested clonal diversity may be underestimated. Repertoires were sampled only after the peak T cell response.

Concerning this clone: The antigen is undetermined.

The method was immunoSEQ multiplex PCR; TCRdb's version includes in-frame clones alone and lacks a portion of them. The sample records around 99,000 clones, around nine tenths being singletons. CDR3 length: 12 residues. V gave up 0 bases and J gave up 5 bases, with 4 bases separating them. The germline CDR1 and CDR2 sequences are SGDLS and YYNGEE. This specimen was peripheral blood, taken on day 0 of AZD1222 vaccination. This TCR came from an adult in good health. The chain employs TRBV9 and TRBJ2-3; D remains unclear. CDR3 DNA: TGTGCCAGCAGCGTAGGGGGAGATACGCAGTATTTT. Amino acids: CASSVGGDTQYF. Full variable domain (remainder filled in from reference TRBV9 and TRBJ2-3): DSGVTQTPKHLITATGQRVTLRCSPRSGDLSVYWYQQSLDQGLQFLIQYYNGEERAKGNILERFSAQQFPDLHSELNLSSLELGDSALYFCASSVGGDTQYFGPGTRLTVL.